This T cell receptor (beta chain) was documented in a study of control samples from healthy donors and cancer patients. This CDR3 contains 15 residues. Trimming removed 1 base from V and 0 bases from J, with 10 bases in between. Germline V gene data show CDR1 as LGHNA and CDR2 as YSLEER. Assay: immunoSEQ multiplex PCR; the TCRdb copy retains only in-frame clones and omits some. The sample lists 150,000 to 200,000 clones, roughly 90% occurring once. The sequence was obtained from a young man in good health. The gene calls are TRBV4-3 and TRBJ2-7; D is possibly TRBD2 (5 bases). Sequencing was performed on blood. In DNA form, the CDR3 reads TGCGCCAGCAGCCAAGGGGTGAGCGGCTCCTACGAGCAGTACTTC. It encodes CASSQGVSGSYEQYF.